The next 24 T cell receptor beta chains were all read from a single sample in a study of CD8+ T cells in alopecia areata. As the sequencing template, cDNA was produced by extracting RNA and reverse transcribing it. Only in-frame clones appear in the TCRdb table, and some are missing; sequencing was by immunoSEQ multiplex PCR. The sample has over 85,000 clones, 41% seen once. The sequenced material came from CD4+ T cells sorted from blood. The source of these receptors is a human donor with alopecia areata.

The J gene is TRBJ2-5, the V gene TRBV5-1, with D perhaps TRBD2 (6 bases). CDR3 length: 14 amino acids. V was trimmed by 4 bases and J by 7 bases, leaving 17 bases between them. The germline V gene encodes CDR1 SGHRS and CDR2 YFSETQ. The CDR3 coding sequence is TGCGCCAGCAGCCAGGAGGGAAGCTCGGGGACCCAGTACTTC. Residues: CASSQEGSSGTQYF. Full variable domain (rest looked up from reference TRBV5-1 and TRBJ2-5): KAGVTQTPRYLIKTRGQQVTLSCSPISGHRSVSWYQQTPGQGLQFLFEYFSETQRNKGNFPGRFSGRQFSNSRSEMNVSTLELGDSALYLCASSQEGSSGTQYFGPGTRLLVL.

The chain uses TRBV30 and TRBJ1-2, with D maybe TRBD1 (6 bases). There are 14 residues in the CDR3. The V end was cut by 5 bases, the J end by 1 base, with 14 bases between. Germline V gene data show CDR1 as GTSNPN and CDR2 as SVGIG (reference sequence). The CDR3 DNA follows: TGTGCCTGGGAACAGGGACGGATTAACTATGGCTACACCTTC. Translated, it gives CAWEQGRINYGYTF.

V and J are TRBV30 and TRBJ1-1; no clear D. Germline loops: CDR1 GTSNPN, CDR2 SVGIG (reference sequence). The CDR3 contains 12 residues. V was clipped by 3 bases and J by 3 bases, with 8 bases between them. The chain's CDR3 is CAWSMEYTEAFF. The CDR3 region has the DNA TGTGCCTGGAGCATGGAGTACACTGAAGCTTTCTTT. The full variable domain, rest sourced from reference TRBV30 and TRBJ1-1, is SQTIHQWPATLVQPVGSPLSLECTVEGTSNPNLYWYRQAAGRGLQLLFYSVGIGQISSEVPQNLSASRPQDRQFILSSKKLLLSDSGFYLCAWSMEYTEAFFGQGTRLTVV.

This clone came up a few times. V usage is TRBV5-1 and J usage is TRBJ2-7; 9 bases align to TRBD1. Germline V gene lookup returns CDR1 SGHRS and CDR2 YFSETQ. Trimming cost V 0 bases and J 7 bases; bases outside gene matches: 5. The CDR3 extends over 14 amino acids. The DNA of the CDR3 is TGCGCCAGCAGCTTGGCGGGACAGGGCGTGGAGCAGTACTTC. Translation gives CASSLAGQGVEQYF.

The CDR3 spells CAISDRQSLLSYEQYF. In DNA form, the CDR3 reads TGTGCCATCAGTGACCGACAGAGTCTACTCTCCTACGAGCAGTACTTC. The chain joins TRBV10-3 to TRBJ2-7, with D possibly TRBD1 on 5 matching bases. V was cut by 3 bases and J by 0 bases, with 15 bases left in between. The CDR3 totals 16 residues. The germline gives CDR1 ENHRY, CDR2 SYGVKD.

The rearrangement uses TRBV29-1 and TRBJ1-1; D is unclear. V lost 4 bases, J lost 1 base, and 7 bases lay in between. This CDR3 spans 12 amino acids. Germline CDR1 SQVTM, CDR2 ANQGSEA. The CDR3 nucleotides read TGCAGCGTTGGAATCTCGAACACTGAAGCTTTCTTT. It codes for CSVGISNTEAFF.

This rearrangement joins TRBV30 to TRBJ1-2; D not certain. V lost 4 bases and J 8 bases, leaving 17 bases between the germline ends. Per germline, CDR1 GTSNPN and CDR2 SVGIG (reference sequence). The CDR3 sequence is 13 residues long. This CDR3 is CAWTGQALGGYTF. For the CDR3, the DNA is TGTGCCTGGACCGGCCAGGCGTTGGGAGGCTACACCTTC.

Concerning this clone: It is unclear where the CDR3 begins or ends on the DNA, so no DNA is shown, and the CDR3 is as TCRdb lists it. This sequence joins TRBV7-2 and TRBJ1-2. Germline lookup yields CDR1 SGHTA and CDR2 FQGNSA. From its first to its last residue, the CDR3 has 12 amino acids. CDR3 amino acids: CASSLAVAGGTF.

The V call is TRBV7-8, the J call TRBJ1-1; 9 positions agree with TRBD1. The V gene end was trimmed by 5 bases and the J gene end by 11 bases; junction bases not matched to a gene: 15. CDR1 and CDR2 (germline): SGHVS, FQNEAQ. The CDR3 runs 15 residues. The CDR3 DNA is TGTGCCAGCAGCGATAATGGACAGGGGCGAGTCAACGCTTTCTTT. Its protein product is CASSDNGQGRVNAFF.

The chain links TRBV5-4 to TRBJ1-1; D unclear. This CDR3 contains 14 residues. V lost 1 base to trimming and J lost 0 bases, with 7 bases between them. CDR1 is SGHNT and CDR2 is YYREEE in the germline V gene (reference sequence). CDR3 loop: CASSLFAVNTEAFF. As DNA, the CDR3 is TGTGCCAGCAGCTTGTTCGCGGTGAACACTGAAGCTTTCTTT.

This clone appeared a few times. This sequence joins TRBV7-2 and TRBJ2-5; 9 positions match TRBD1. This CDR3 has 16 residues. J lost 1 base, V lost 5 bases, and 8 bases had no gene match. The germline V gene has CDR1 SGHTA and CDR2 FQGNSA. The CDR3 coding sequence is TGTGCCAGCAGCCAAGGGGACAGGGCATTCCAAGAGACCCAGTACTTC. Translating it yields CASSQGDRAFQETQYF.

This chain links TRBV27 with TRBJ1-5; tentative D call: TRBD1 (6 bases). The CDR3 has 15 amino acids. V lost 3 bases and J lost 6, with 15 bases in between. Germline V gives CDR1 MNHEY, CDR2 SMNVEV (reference sequence). This chain's CDR3 is CASSFGGRASQPQHF. CDR3 bases: TGTGCCAGCAGTTTTGGGGGCCGGGCAAGTCAGCCCCAGCATTTT.

This chain connects TRBV6-6 to TRBJ2-2; D remains unclear. CDR3 length equals 14 residues. Germline CDR1 MNHNY, CDR2 SVGAGI (reference sequence). Between the trimmed V and J ends, which lost 2 bases and 1 base, there was a span of 5 bases. Here the CDR3 reads CASSYRWNTGELFF. For the CDR3, the DNA is TGTGCCAGCAGTTACCGGTGGAACACCGGGGAGCTGTTTTTT.

This clone was recorded many times. The chain employs TRBV23-1 and TRBJ2-7, with 10 bases that match TRBD1. TRBV23-1 is flagged as an ORF with uncertain function. The CDR3 covers 16 residues. Trimming at V came to 4 bases and at J to 3 bases, leaving 9 bases not matched to a gene. In nucleotides, the CDR3 is TGCGCCAGCAGTCCCATCCGGGACAGGGGTATCTACGAGCAGTACTTC. It encodes CASSPIRDRGIYEQYF.

Notes on this clone: The identical CDR3 is also encoded by other nucleotide sequences in the sample. The gene calls are TRBV7-2 and TRBJ2-5, with TRBD1 matching 7 bases. V was pared by 5 bases and J by 2 bases, with 2 bases of the junction left unmatched. The CDR3 length is 13 residues. CDR1 is SGHTA, CDR2 FQGNSA, per germline. For the CDR3, the DNA is TGTGCCAGCAGCCGGGACAGACAAGAGACCCAGTACTTC. This codes for CASSRDRQETQYF.

This chain connects TRBV6-5 to TRBJ2-5; 9 bases fit TRBD1. Germline values: CDR1 MNHEY, CDR2 SVGAGI. V dropped 0 bases and J dropped 5; count of bases not matched to a gene: 4. The CDR3 sequence is 15 residues long. The CDR3 bases are TGTGCCAGCAGTTACTCGGGACAGGGCGGCGAGACCCAGTACTTC. Its translation: CASSYSGQGGETQYF.

This clone came up a few times. This chain joins TRBV18 and TRBJ2-3; 10 bases align to TRBD1. With V trimmed by 3 bases and J by 1 base, 4 bases remained unmatched. The CDR3 loop spans 16 amino acids. CDR1 is KGHSH and CDR2 is LQKENI in the germline V gene. CDR3 bases: TGTGCCAGCTCACCTTTGACAGGGGGCGGCACAGATACGCAGTATTTT. Protein product: CASSPLTGGGTDTQYF. Full variable domain (rest looked up from reference TRBV18 and TRBJ2-3): NAGVMQNPRHLVRRRGQEARLRCSPMKGHSHVYWYRQLPEEGLKFMVYLQKENIIDESGMPKERFSAEFPKEGPSILRIQQVVRGDSAAYFCASSPLTGGGTDTQYFGPGTRLTVL.

In the case of this clone: Mismatch with germline at one junction end may stem from a read error. The chain couples TRBV19 to TRBJ2-1; 12 bases agree with TRBD2. This CDR3 is built from 14 residues. Germline V gene data show CDR1 as LNHDA and CDR2 as SQIVND (reference sequence). CDR3 DNA: TGTGCCTGTAGACTAGCGGGAGCCTGGAATGAGCAGTTCTTC. Residues: CACRLAGAWNEQFF. Full variable domain (missing parts from reference TRBV19 and TRBJ2-1): DGGITQSPKYLFRKEGQNVTLSCEQNLNHDAMYWYRQDPGQGLRLIYYSQIVNDFQKGDIAEGYSVSREKKESFPLTVTSAQKNPTAFYLCACRLAGAWNEQFFGPGTRLTVL.

The chain joins TRBV15 to TRBJ2-2, with D maybe TRBD2 (5 bases). The germline V gene encodes CDR1 LNHNV and CDR2 YYDKDF (reference sequence). There are 17 residues in the CDR3. V was pared by 0 bases and J by 5 bases, with 16 bases between. The CDR3 region is CATSRDTDLMGTGELFF. In DNA, the CDR3 is TGTGCCACCAGCAGAGATACGGACTTGATGGGGACCGGGGAGCTGTTTTTT.

The table lists this clone with a few counts. The rearrangement joins TRBV28 to TRBJ2-7; 11 bases fit TRBD1. The CDR3 consists of 16 residues. The germline gives CDR1 MDHEN, CDR2 SYDVKM. The trim removed 4 bases at V and 4 bases at J, leaving 9 bases unmatched. The DNA for the CDR3 is TGTGCCAGCAGTTCCCCCTGGACAGGGGGCAAGTACGAGCAGTACTTC. This encodes CASSSPWTGGKYEQYF.

The chain carries TRBV7-9 and TRBJ2-7, with D possibly matching TRBD2 (6 bases). This CDR3 is built from 14 residues. Germline loops: CDR1 SEHNR, CDR2 FQNEAQ (reference sequence). V gave up 4 bases and J gave up 3 bases, with 13 bases separating them. The CDR3 here is CASSSPGLLYEQYF. In nucleotides, the CDR3 is TGTGCCAGCAGCTCGCCGGGACTCCTCTACGAGCAGTACTTC.

V is TRBV30 and J is TRBJ2-7, with D perhaps matching TRBD1 or TRBD2 (5 bases each). The CDR3 extends over 12 amino acids. V lost 4 bases and J 4 bases, leaving 11 bases between the germline ends. Germline assignment: CDR1 GTSNPN and CDR2 SVGIG (reference sequence). In DNA form, the CDR3 reads TGTGCCTGGACCAAGAGGGGATACGAGCAGTACTTC. Amino acid sequence: CAWTKRGYEQYF.

This chain links TRBV29-1 with TRBJ2-5; 9 bases map to TRBD1. This CDR3 is built from 13 residues. Germline V lookup: CDR1 SQVTM, CDR2 ANQGSEA. Losses at the gene ends were 7 bases for V and 5 bases for J; bases not matched to a gene: 8. The CDR3 loop is CSAGQGPWETQYF. In DNA form, the CDR3 reads TGCAGCGCTGGACAGGGGCCATGGGAGACCCAGTACTTC.

A few counts support this clone. The V call is TRBV5-1, the J call TRBJ2-7; 7 nucleotides agree with TRBD1. Germline V gene data show CDR1 as SGHRS and CDR2 as YFSETQ. Trimming cost V 2 bases and J 3 bases; bases outside gene matches: 5. The CDR3 totals 14 residues. The CDR3 loop reads CASSLGTVDYEQYF. The CDR3 nucleotides read TGCGCCAGCAGCTTAGGGACAGTGGACTACGAGCAGTACTTC. Full variable domain (remainder filled in from reference TRBV5-1 and TRBJ2-7): KAGVTQTPRYLIKTRGQQVTLSCSPISGHRSVSWYQQTPGQGLQFLFEYFSETQRNKGNFPGRFSGRQFSNSRSEMNVSTLELGDSALYLCASSLGTVDYEQYFGPGTRLTVT.